This record concerns one T cell receptor beta chain sequence. The antigen remains undetermined. Generated by immunoSEQ multiplex PCR, the TCRdb table keeps only in-frame clones and is missing some. The table includes over 45,000 clones, approximately 95% detected once. There are 14 residues in the CDR3. V gave up 1 base and J gave up 2 bases, with 8 bases separating them. Per germline, CDR1 SEHNR and CDR2 FQNEAQ (reference sequence). The sample comes from a study of graft-versus-host responses after intestinal transplantation. Study-wide context: Each recipient received anti-thymocyte globulin induction, then tacrolimus and steroids for 2 to 4 years. Findings of the study overall: Graft-versus-host to host-versus-graft clonal ratios in allografts were high in patients with graft-donor T cell macrochimerism. Circulating GvH clone levels at their peak were associated with HvG declines (early post-transplant).

The clonotype originates from a human patient who received an intestinal transplant, so some T cells may come from the graft donor. V gene TRBV7-9 combines with J gene TRBJ1-2; D is perhaps TRBD1 (5 bases). The source material was PBMCs, sampled roughly 860 days after a first intestinal transplant, on the day of a second. The CDR3 protein is CASSLETGNYGYTF. CDR3 nucleotides: TGTGCCAGCAGCTTAGAAACAGGAAACTATGGCTACACCTTC.